The 11 T cell receptor beta chains below come from one sample, sequenced in a study of blood T cell repertoires in COVID-19. Profiled with immunoSEQ multiplex PCR; TCRdb holds only in-frame clones, not every one. The repertoire consists of roughly 200,000 clones, with around 95% occurring once and the leading ten covering roughly 0.76%. The sequenced sample consisted of peripheral blood. The receptors come from a man aged 25 to 45 with COVID-19, enrolled during active disease.

The chain combines TRBV20-1 with TRBJ2-1; 12 positions match TRBD2. The germline V gene has CDR1 DFQATT and CDR2 SNEGSKA (reference sequence). The CDR3 runs 17 residues. Unmatched junction bases numbered 7, after V lost 3 bases and J lost 1 base. The CDR3 bases are TGCAGTGCTAGTCATCCGACTAGCGGGAGATCCTACAATGAGCAGTTCTTC. Its protein is CSASHPTSGRSYNEQFF.

This chain connects TRBV5-1 to TRBJ1-2; D is perhaps TRBD1 (5 bases). The CDR3 extends over 15 amino acids. The V end was cut by 4 bases, the J end by 4 bases, with 17 bases between. Germline CDR1 and CDR2: SGHRS and YFSETQ. The CDR3 is CASSGAGGPSYGYTF. The CDR3 DNA follows: TGCGCCAGCAGCGGGGCGGGGGGTCCAAGCTATGGCTACACCTTC.

The gene calls are TRBV7-9 and TRBJ2-7; a possible D gene is TRBD1 (6 bases). The V end lost 5 bases, the J end lost 6 bases, and 17 bases lay between the germline ends. Per the germline V gene, CDR1 is SEHNR and CDR2 is FQNEAQ (reference sequence). The CDR3 sequence is 14 residues long. CDR3 nucleotides: TGTGCCAGCAGCGTTTATGGGACAATCGGCGAGCAGTACTTC. It specifies CASSVYGTIGEQYF.

The rearrangement links TRBV28 to TRBJ1-3; perhaps TRBD1 as D (6 bases). V gave up 3 bases and J gave up 5 bases, with 11 bases separating them. CDR3 length: 14 residues. Germline V CDR1 and CDR2: MDHEN, SYDVKM. The CDR3 DNA reads TGTGCCAGCAGTTTCCCTACAGGGAGAAACACCATATATTTT. This gives the protein CASSFPTGRNTIYF. The full variable domain, completed using reference TRBV28 and TRBJ1-3, is DVKVTQSSRYLVKRTGEKVFLECVQDMDHENMFWYRQDPGLGLRLIYFSYDVKMKEKGDIPEGYSVSREKKERFSLILESASTNQTSMYLCASSFPTGRNTIYFGEGSWLTVV.

The genes are TRBV6-5 and TRBJ1-6; no clear D. This CDR3 is 15 amino acids long. The germline V gene encodes CDR1 MNHEY and CDR2 SVGAGI. Deletions cut 2 bases from V and 0 bases from J, with 5 bases between. The CDR3 bases are TGTGCCAGCAGTTACCAGGACTCCTATAATTCACCCCTCCACTTT. As protein: CASSYQDSYNSPLHF.

J is TRBJ1-2 and V is TRBV29-1; TRBD1 matches 7 bases. The CDR3 extends over 12 amino acids. CDR1 is SQVTM, CDR2 ANQGSEA, per germline. V trimming: 6 bases; J trimming: 5 bases; junction bases outside the gene matches: 6. The CDR3 DNA reads TGCAGCGTGCCGGGACAGATATATGGCTACACCTTC. This encodes CSVPGQIYGYTF.

The chain uses TRBV5-6 and TRBJ2-7, with TRBD2 as a possible D gene (5 bases). This CDR3 comprises 16 residues. Germline CDR1 SGHDT, CDR2 YYEEEE. V was clipped by 1 base and J by 0 bases, with 14 bases between them. CDR3 protein: CASSLLEGRSSYEQYF. The CDR3 DNA reads TGTGCCAGCAGCTTGCTCGAGGGCCGGTCCTCCTACGAGCAGTACTTC. Complete variable domain (other parts from reference TRBV5-6 and TRBJ2-7): DAGVTQSPTHLIKTRGQQVTLRCSPKSGHDTVSWYQQALGQGPQFIFQYYEEEERQRGNFPDRFSGHQFPNYSSELNVNALLLGDSALYLCASSLLEGRSSYEQYFGPGTRLTVT.

The chain carries TRBV7-2 and TRBJ2-3; 11 nucleotides line up with TRBD1. CDR1 and CDR2 from the germline V gene are SGHTA and FQGNSA. The V gene end was trimmed by 2 bases and the J gene end by 3 bases; junction bases not matched to a gene: 7. This CDR3 has 17 amino acids. This chain's CDR3 is CASSLIAGTGGTDTQYF. The CDR3 nucleotides are TGTGCCAGCAGCTTAATAGCGGGGACAGGGGGGACAGATACGCAGTATTTT.

This chain uses TRBV29-1 with TRBJ2-7; TRBD1 matches 9 bases. Germline V CDR1 and CDR2: SQVTM, ANQGSEA. The trim removed 6 bases at V and 6 bases at J, leaving 9 bases unmatched. This CDR3 contains 13 residues. The CDR3 here is CSVRSTGGSEQYF. CDR3 DNA: TGCAGCGTCCGATCCACAGGGGGCAGCGAGCAGTACTTC.

V is TRBV5-1 and J is TRBJ1-2; D gene ambiguous. There are 17 residues in the CDR3. Trimming pared 0 bases from V and 3 bases from J, leaving 18 bases between. Germline V gives CDR1 SGHRS, CDR2 YFSETQ. This chain's CDR3 is CASSLGVGRASHYGYTF. The CDR3, as DNA: TGCGCCAGCAGCTTGGGAGTGGGGAGGGCGAGTCACTATGGCTACACCTTC. Looking up the rest from reference TRBV5-1 and TRBJ1-2 gives the full variable domain: KAGVTQTPRYLIKTRGQQVTLSCSPISGHRSVSWYQQTPGQGLQFLFEYFSETQRNKGNFPGRFSGRQFSNSRSEMNVSTLELGDSALYLCASSLGVGRASHYGYTFGSGTRLTVV.

The chain links TRBV9 to TRBJ2-2; 7 bases are a match to TRBD1. J was trimmed by 1 base and V by 3 bases; bases with no gene match: 12. This CDR3 is 18 amino acids long. CDR1 and CDR2 from the germline V gene are SGDLS and YYNGEE. The CDR3 region is CASSADPRQGMNTGELFF. CDR3 nucleotides: TGTGCCAGCAGCGCCGACCCGAGACAGGGCATGAACACCGGGGAGCTGTTTTTT. Variable domain in full (rest from reference TRBV9 and TRBJ2-2): DSGVTQTPKHLITATGQRVTLRCSPRSGDLSVYWYQQSLDQGLQFLIQYYNGEERAKGNILERFSAQQFPDLHSELNLSSLELGDSALYFCASSADPRQGMNTGELFFGEGSRLTVL.